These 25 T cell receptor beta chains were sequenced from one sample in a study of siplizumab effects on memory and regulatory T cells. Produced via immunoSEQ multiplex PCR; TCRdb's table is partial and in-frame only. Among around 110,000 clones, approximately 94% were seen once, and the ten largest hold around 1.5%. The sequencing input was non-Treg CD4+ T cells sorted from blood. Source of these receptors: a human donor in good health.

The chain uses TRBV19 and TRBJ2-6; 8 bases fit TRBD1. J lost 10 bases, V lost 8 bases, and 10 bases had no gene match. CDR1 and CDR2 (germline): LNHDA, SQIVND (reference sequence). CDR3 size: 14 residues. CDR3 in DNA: TGTGCCAGTTCGAACCCGGGACAGGTGAACGTCCTGACTTTC. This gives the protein CASSNPGQVNVLTF.

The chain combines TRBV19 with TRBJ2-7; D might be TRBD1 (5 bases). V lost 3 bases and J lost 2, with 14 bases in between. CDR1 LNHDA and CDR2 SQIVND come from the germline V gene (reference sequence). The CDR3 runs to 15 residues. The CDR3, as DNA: TGTGCCAGTAGTATCCCAGGGTCAGGCCCCTACGAGCAGTACTTC. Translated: CASSIPGSGPYEQYF.

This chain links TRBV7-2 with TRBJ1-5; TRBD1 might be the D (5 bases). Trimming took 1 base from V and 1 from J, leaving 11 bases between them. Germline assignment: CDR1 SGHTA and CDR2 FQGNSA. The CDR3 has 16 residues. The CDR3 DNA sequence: TGTGCCAGCAGCTTAGGGGGGACGGTGAGCAATCAGCCCCAGCATTTT. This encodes CASSLGGTVSNQPQHF.

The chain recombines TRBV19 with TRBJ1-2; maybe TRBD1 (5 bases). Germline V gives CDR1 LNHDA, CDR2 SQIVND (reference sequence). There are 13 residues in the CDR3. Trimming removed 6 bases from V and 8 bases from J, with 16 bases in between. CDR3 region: CASRPGRWWGYTF. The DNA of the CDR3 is TGTGCCAGTAGGCCGGGACGGTGGTGGGGCTACACCTTC. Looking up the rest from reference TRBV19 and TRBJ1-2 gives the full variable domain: DGGITQSPKYLFRKEGQNVTLSCEQNLNHDAMYWYRQDPGQGLRLIYYSQIVNDFQKGDIAEGYSVSREKKESFPLTVTSAQKNPTAFYLCASRPGRWWGYTFGSGTRLTVV.

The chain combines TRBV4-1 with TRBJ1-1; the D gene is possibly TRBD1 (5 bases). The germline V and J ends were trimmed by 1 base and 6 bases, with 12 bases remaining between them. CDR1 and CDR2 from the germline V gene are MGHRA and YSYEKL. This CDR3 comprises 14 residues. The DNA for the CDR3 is TGCGCCAGCAGCCAAGTGGCCGGGGACCCTGAAGCTTTCTTT. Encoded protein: CASSQVAGDPEAFF.

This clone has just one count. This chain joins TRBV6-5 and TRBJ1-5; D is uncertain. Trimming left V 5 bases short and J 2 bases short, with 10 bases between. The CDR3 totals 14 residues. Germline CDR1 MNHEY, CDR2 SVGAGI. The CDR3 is CASSPQRGNQPQHF. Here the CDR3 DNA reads TGTGCCAGCAGTCCCCAACGGGGCAATCAGCCCCAGCATTTT.

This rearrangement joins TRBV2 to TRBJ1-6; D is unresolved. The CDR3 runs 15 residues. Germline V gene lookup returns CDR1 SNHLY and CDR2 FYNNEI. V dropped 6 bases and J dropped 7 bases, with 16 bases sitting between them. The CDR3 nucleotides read TGTGCCAGCAGCCTGGAGGGTGGAGGAAATTCACCCCTCCACTTT. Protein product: CASSLEGGGNSPLHF.

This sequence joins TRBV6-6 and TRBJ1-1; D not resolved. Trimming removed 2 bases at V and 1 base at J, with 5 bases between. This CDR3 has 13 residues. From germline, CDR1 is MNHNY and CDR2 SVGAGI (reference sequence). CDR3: CASSYKTNTEAFF. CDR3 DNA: TGTGCCAGCAGTTACAAAACGAACACTGAAGCTTTCTTT.

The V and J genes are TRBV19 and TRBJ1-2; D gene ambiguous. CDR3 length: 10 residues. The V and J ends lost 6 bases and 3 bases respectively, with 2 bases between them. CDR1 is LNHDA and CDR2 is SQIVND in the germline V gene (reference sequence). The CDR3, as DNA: TGTGCCAGTAGGGACTATGGCTACACCTTC. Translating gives CASRDYGYTF. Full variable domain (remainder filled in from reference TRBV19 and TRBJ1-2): DGGITQSPKYLFRKEGQNVTLSCEQNLNHDAMYWYRQDPGQGLRLIYYSQIVNDFQKGDIAEGYSVSREKKESFPLTVTSAQKNPTAFYLCASRDYGYTFGSGTRLTVV.

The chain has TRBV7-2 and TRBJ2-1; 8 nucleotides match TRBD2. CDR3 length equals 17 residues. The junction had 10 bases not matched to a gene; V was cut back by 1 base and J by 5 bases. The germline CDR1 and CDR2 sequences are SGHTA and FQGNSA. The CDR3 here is CASSLVMTSVNNNEQFF. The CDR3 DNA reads TGTGCCAGCAGCTTAGTTATGACTAGCGTAAACAACAATGAGCAGTTCTTC.

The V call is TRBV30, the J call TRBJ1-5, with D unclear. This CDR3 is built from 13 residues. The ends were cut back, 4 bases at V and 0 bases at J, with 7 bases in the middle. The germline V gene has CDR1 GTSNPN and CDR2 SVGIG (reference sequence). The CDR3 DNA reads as TGTGCCTGGACTGCTGATAGCAATCAGCCCCAGCATTTT. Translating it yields CAWTADSNQPQHF.

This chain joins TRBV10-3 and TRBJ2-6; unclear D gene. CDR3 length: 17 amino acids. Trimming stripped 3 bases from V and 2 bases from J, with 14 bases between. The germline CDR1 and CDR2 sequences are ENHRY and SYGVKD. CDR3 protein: CAISDRPPQTGANVLTF. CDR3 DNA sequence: TGTGCCATCAGTGATCGGCCTCCCCAGACTGGGGCCAACGTCCTGACTTTC.

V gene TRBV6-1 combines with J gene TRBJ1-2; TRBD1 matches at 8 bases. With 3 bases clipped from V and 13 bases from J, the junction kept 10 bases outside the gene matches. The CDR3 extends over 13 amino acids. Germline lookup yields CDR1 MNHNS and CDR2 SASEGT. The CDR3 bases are TGTGCCAGCAGTGATATAGGACAGGGAGTTTCCACCTTC. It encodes CASSDIGQGVSTF.

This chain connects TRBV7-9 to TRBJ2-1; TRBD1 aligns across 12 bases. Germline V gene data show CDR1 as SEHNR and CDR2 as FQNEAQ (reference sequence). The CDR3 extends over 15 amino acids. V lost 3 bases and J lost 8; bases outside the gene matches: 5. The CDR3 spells CASSFRDRGLYEQFF. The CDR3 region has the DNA TGTGCCAGCAGCTTCCGGGACAGGGGGCTTTATGAGCAGTTCTTC.

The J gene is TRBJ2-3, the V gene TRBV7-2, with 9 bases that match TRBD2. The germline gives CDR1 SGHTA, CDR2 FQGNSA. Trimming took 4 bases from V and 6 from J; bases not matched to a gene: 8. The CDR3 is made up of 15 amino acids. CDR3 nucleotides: TGTGCCAGCAGCTGGAGCGGGGGGTCTTTCGATACGCAGTATTTT. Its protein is CASSWSGGSFDTQYF.

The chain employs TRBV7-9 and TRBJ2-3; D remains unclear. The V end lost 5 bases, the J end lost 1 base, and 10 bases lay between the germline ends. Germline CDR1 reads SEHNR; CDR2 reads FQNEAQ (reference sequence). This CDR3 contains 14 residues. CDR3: CASSPGLGTDTQYF. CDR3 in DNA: TGTGCCAGCAGCCCAGGTCTGGGCACAGATACGCAGTATTTT. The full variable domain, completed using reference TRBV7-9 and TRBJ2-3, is DTGVSQNPRHKITKRGQNVTFRCDPISEHNRLYWYRQTLGQGPEFLTYFQNEAQLEKSRLLSDRFSAERPKGSFSTLEIQRTEQGDSAMYLCASSPGLGTDTQYFGPGTRLTVL.

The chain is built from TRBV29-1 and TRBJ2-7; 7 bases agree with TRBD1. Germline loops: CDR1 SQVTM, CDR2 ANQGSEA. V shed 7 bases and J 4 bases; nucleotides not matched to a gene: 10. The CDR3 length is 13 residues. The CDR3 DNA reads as TGCAGCGCCCGACAGGGTGGTAGTTACGAGCAGTACTTC. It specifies CSARQGGSYEQYF.

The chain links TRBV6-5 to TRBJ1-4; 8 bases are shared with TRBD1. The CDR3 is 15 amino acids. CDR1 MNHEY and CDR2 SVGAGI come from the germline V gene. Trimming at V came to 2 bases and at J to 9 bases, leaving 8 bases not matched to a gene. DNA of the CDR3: TGTGCCAGCAGTTACGGGGGGACAGGTCGTAAAAAACTGTTTTTT. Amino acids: CASSYGGTGRKKLFF.

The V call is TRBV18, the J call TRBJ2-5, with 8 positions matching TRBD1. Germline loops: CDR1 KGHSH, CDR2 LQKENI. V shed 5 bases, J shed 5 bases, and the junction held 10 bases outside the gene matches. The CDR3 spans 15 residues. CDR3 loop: CASSSDRGPGETQYF. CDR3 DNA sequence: TGTGCCAGCTCATCAGACAGGGGCCCGGGGGAGACCCAGTACTTC.

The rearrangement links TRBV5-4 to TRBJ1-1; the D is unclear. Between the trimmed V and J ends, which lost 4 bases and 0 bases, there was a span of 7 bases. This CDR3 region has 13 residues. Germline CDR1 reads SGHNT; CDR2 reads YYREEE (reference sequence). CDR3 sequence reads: CASSRNLNTEAFF. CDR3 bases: TGTGCCAGCAGCCGTAACTTGAACACTGAAGCTTTCTTT. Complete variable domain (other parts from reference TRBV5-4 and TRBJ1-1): ETGVTQSPTHLIKTRGQQVTLRCSSQSGHNTVSWYQQALGQGPQFIFQYYREEENGRGNFPPRFSGLQFPNYSSELNVNALELDDSALYLCASSRNLNTEAFFGQGTRLTVV.

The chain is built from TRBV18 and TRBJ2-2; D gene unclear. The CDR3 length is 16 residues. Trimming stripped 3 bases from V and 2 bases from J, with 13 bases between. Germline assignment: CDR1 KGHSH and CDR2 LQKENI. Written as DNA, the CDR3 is TGTGCCAGCTCACCCATGGAGTCTGCCAACACCGGGGAGCTGTTTTTT. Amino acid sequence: CASSPMESANTGELFF.

CDR3 sequence (DNA): TGTGCCAGCAGCTTGAAGACGGCCCCCACCGCTAAAGGTAGCGGTGGCTACACCTTC. This sequence encodes CASSLKTAPTAKGSGGYTF. This chain connects TRBV5-5 to TRBJ1-2; D not certain. Germline CDR1 is SGHKS and CDR2 is YYEKEE (reference sequence). The V and J ends lost 1 base and 7 bases respectively, with 29 bases between them. This CDR3 is built from 19 residues.

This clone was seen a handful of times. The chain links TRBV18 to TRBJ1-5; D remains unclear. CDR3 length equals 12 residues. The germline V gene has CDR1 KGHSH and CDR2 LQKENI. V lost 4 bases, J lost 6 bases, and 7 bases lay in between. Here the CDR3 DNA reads TGTGCCAGCTCACGAGAGGGTCAGCCCCAGCATTTT. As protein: CASSREGQPQHF. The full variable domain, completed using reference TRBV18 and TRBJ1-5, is NAGVMQNPRHLVRRRGQEARLRCSPMKGHSHVYWYRQLPEEGLKFMVYLQKENIIDESGMPKERFSAEFPKEGPSILRIQQVVRGDSAAYFCASSREGQPQHFGDGTRLSIL.

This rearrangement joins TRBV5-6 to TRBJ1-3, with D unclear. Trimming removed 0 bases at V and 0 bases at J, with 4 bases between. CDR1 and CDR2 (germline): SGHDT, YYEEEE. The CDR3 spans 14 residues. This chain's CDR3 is CASSLGFSGNTIYF. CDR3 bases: TGTGCCAGCAGCTTGGGATTCTCTGGAAACACCATATATTTT.

CDR3 in amino acids: CSVYFPGLAGANNEQFF. The CDR3, as DNA: TGCAGCGTTTACTTTCCGGGACTAGCGGGAGCGAACAATGAGCAGTTCTTC. The chain has TRBV29-1 and TRBJ2-1; 14 bases fit TRBD2. CDR1 is SQVTM, CDR2 ANQGSEA, per germline. The CDR3 length is 17 residues. V was pared by 5 bases and J by 5 bases, with 11 bases of the junction left unmatched.